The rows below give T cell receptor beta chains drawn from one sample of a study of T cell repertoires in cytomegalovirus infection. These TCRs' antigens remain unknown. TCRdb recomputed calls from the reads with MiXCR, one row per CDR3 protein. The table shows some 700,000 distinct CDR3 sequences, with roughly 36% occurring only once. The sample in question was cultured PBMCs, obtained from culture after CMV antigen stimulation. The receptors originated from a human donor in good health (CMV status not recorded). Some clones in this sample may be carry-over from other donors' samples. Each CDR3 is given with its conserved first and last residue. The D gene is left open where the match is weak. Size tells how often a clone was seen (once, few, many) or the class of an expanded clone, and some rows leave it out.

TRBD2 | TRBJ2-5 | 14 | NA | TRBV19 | CASSTSGPGETQYF | TGTGCCAGCTCGACTAGCGGGCCCGGGGAGACCCAGTACTTC
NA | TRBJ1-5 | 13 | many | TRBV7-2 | CASSDERGQPQHF | TGTGCCAGCAGCGATGAAAGGGGTCAGCCCCAGCATTTT
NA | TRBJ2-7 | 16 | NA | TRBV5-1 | CASSFIDGPVSYEQYF | TGCGCCAGCAGCTTCATCGACGGACCAGTCTCCTACGAGCAGTACTTC
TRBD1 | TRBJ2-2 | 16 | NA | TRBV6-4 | CASSDWTGGNTGELFF | TGTGCCAGCAGTGACTGGACAGGGGGAAACACCGGGGAGCTGTTTTTT
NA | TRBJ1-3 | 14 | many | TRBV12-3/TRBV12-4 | CASSSRTAGNTIYF | TGTGCCAGCAGTTCGAGGACAGCTGGAAACACCATATATTTT
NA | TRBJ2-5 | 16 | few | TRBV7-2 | CASSPGGGGGSETQYF | TGTGCCAGCAGCCCAGGGGGGGGCGGCGGGAGCGAGACCCAGTACTTC
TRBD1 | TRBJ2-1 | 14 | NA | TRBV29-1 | CSAGGDRAYNEQFF | TGCAGCGCCGGAGGGGACAGGGCCTACAATGAGCAGTTCTTC
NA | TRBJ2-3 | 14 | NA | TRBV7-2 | CASSFEQSTDTQYF | TGTGCCAGCAGCTTCGAACAGAGCACAGATACGCAGTATTTT
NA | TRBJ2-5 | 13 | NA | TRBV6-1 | CASRAPFQETQYF | TGTGCCAGCAGGGCCCCATTCCAAGAGACCCAGTACTTC
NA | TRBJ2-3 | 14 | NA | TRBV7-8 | CASSSASDTDTQYF | TGTGCCAGCAGCTCGGCTAGCGACACAGATACGCAGTATTTT
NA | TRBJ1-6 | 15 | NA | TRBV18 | CASSGRSSYNSPLHF | TGTGCCAGCTCGGGACGGAGCTCCTATAATTCACCCCTCCACTTT
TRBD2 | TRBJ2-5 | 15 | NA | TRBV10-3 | CAISEFERGDETQYF | TGTGCCATCAGTGAGTTCGAGCGGGGGGATGAGACCCAGTACTTC